The rows below give T cell receptor beta chains drawn from one sample of a study of shared clonotypes between healthy human individuals. Assay: immunoSEQ multiplex PCR; the TCRdb copy retains only in-frame clones and omits some. The sample has over 750,000 clones, around 96% seen once. The sequenced sample was naive CD8+ T cells sorted from blood. These receptor sequences come from a man aged 25-45 years in good health. Both conserved end residues are part of each CDR3. A D gene is named only where the DNA matches it firmly. The size of a clone is reported for some rows only, either as once, few or many, or as a class for expanded clones.

NA	NA	TRBV7-9	TRBJ2-7	CASSLVGRSSYEQYF	TGTGCCAGCAGCCTAGTCGGACGGAGCTCCTACGAGCAGTACTTC
NA	NA	TRBV27	TRBJ2-3	CASSLGGFDTQYF	TGTGCCAGCAGTTTAGGTGGGTTCGATACGCAGTATTTT
NA	once	TRBV7-2	TRBJ2-1	CASSLGGLYNEQFF	TGTGCCAGCAGCTTAGGCGGATTGTACAATGAGCAGTTCTTC
NA	NA	TRBV4-1	TRBJ2-2	CASSLSGASGTGELFF	TGCGCCAGCAGCCTCTCTGGGGCGTCGGGCACCGGGGAGCTGTTTTTT
NA	NA	TRBV5-1	TRBJ2-7	CASSWKQGSYEQYF	TGCGCCAGCAGCTGGAAACAGGGATCCTACGAGCAGTACTTC
NA	NA	TRBV27	TRBJ1-2	CASSLSNPTLAGYTF	TGTGCCAGCAGTTTATCGAACCCAACACTAGCGGGCTACACCTTC
NA	NA	TRBV7-2	TRBJ1-5	CASSIAYNQPQHF	TGTGCCAGCAGTATCGCTTACAATCAGCCCCAGCATTTT
TRBD1	NA	TRBV28	TRBJ2-5	CASSTPGQGTPQETQYF	TGTGCCAGCAGCACACCTGGACAGGGGACCCCACAAGAGACCCAGTACTTC
NA	NA	TRBV10-3	TRBJ2-5	CAISGGTTGTQETQYF	TGTGCCATCTCCGGGGGTACGACAGGGACCCAAGAGACCCAGTACTTC
NA	NA	TRBV7-9	TRBJ2-7	CASSPRRGGTTDEQYF	TGTGCCAGCAGCCCCAGAAGGGGCGGCACCACCGACGAGCAGTACTTC
TRBD1	NA	TRBV30	TRBJ1-4	CAWSIDRGGEKLFF	TGTGCCTGGAGTATTGACAGGGGCGGTGAAAAACTGTTTTTT
NA	once	TRBV18	TRBJ2-7	CASSPPLGELRPYEQYF	TGTGCCAGCTCACCCCCCCTAGGAGAACTAAGACCCTACGAGCAGTACTTC
NA	NA	TRBV5-6	TRBJ2-1	CASTLSTGNPNEQFF	TGTGCCAGCACGCTATCAACCGGGAACCCAAATGAGCAGTTCTTC
TRBD1	NA	TRBV27	TRBJ2-1	CASRDAGTGYNEQFF	TGTGCCAGCAGGGATGCCGGGACAGGGTACAATGAGCAGTTCTTC
NA	once	TRBV18	TRBJ1-4	CASSSNSQGNGEKLFF	TGTGCCAGCTCATCCAATTCACAGGGTAATGGTGAAAAACTGTTTTTT
NA	NA	TRBV5-6	TRBJ1-2	CASSLRGNSYGYTF	TGTGCCAGCAGCCTCCGCGGTAACTCCTATGGCTACACCTTC
NA	NA	TRBV7-9	TRBJ2-1	CASSFSSGDYNEQFF	TGTGCCAGCAGCTTCTCTTCGGGAGACTACAATGAGCAGTTCTTC
NA	NA	TRBV5-1	TRBJ2-1	CASTYGDGPNEQFF	TGCGCCAGCACCTACGGGGACGGTCCCAATGAGCAGTTCTTC
TRBD2	NA	TRBV7-9	TRBJ2-2	CASSYSGSGSTGELFF	TGTGCCAGCAGTTATAGCGGGAGCGGGTCGACCGGGGAGCTGTTTTTT